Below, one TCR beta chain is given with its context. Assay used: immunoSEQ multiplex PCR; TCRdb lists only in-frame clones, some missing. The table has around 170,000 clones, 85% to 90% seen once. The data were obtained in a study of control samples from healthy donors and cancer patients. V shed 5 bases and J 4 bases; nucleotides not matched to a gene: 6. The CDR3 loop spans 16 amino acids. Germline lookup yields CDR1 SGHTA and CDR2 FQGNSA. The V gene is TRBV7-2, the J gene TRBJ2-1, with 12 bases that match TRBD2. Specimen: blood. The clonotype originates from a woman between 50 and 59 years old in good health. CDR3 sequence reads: CASSARTSGAYNEQFF. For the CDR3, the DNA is TGTGCCAGCAGCGCCCGGACTAGCGGGGCTTACAATGAGCAGTTCTTC.